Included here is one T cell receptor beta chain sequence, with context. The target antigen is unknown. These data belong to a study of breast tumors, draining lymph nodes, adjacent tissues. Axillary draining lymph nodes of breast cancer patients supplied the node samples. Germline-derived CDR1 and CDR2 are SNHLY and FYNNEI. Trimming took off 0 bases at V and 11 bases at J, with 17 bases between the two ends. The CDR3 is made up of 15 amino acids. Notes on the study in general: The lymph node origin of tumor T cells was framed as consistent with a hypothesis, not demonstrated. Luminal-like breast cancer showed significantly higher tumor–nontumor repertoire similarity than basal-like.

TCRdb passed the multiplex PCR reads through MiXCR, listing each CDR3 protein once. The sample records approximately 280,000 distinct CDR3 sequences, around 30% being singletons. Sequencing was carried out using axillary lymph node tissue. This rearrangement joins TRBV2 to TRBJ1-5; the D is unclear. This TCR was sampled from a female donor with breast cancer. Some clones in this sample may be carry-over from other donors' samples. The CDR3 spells CASSEARGPQETQHF. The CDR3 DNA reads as TGTGCCAGCAGTGAAGCTCGTGGTCCCCAAGAGACCCAGCATTTT. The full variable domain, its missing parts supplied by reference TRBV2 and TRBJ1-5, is EPEVTQTPSHQVTQMGQEVILRCVPISNHLYFYWYRQILGQKVEFLVSFYNNEISEKSEIFDDQFSVERPDGSNFTLKIRSTKLEDSAMYFCASSEARGPQETQHFGDGTRLSIL.